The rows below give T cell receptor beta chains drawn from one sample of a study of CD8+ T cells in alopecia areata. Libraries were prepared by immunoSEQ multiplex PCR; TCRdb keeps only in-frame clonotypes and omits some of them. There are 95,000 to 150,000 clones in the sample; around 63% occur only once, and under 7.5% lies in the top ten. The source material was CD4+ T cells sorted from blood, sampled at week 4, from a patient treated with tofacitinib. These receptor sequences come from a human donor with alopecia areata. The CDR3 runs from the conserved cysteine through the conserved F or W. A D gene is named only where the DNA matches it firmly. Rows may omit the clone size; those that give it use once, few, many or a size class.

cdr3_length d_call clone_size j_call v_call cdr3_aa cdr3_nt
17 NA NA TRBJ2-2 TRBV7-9 CASSLAPETLDTGELFF TGTGCCAGCAGCTTAGCGCCCGAGACGCTGGACACCGGGGAGCTGTTTTTT
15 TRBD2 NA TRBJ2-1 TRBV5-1 CASQFTSGSYNEQFF TGCGCCAGCCAATTTACTAGCGGTTCCTACAATGAGCAGTTCTTC
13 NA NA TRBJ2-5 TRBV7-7 CASSSTAQETQYF TGTGCCAGCAGCTCGACAGCCCAAGAGACCCAGTACTTC
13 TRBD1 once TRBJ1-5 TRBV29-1 CSVSTGGDQPQHF TGCAGCGTGTCGACAGGGGGAGATCAGCCCCAGCATTTT
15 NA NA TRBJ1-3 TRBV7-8 CASSLTVSSGNTIYF TGTGCCAGCAGCTTAACCGTGAGCTCTGGAAACACCATATATTTT
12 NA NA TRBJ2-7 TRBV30 CAWNPGLGEQYF TGTGCCTGGAACCCAGGGCTTGGCGAGCAGTACTTC
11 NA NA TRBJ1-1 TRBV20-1 CSATDYTEAFF TGCAGTGCTACCGATTACACTGAAGCTTTCTTT
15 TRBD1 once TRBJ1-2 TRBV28 CASSSRDRGNYGYTF TGTGCCAGCAGTTCACGGGACAGGGGCAACTATGGCTACACCTTC
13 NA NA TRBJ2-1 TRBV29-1 CSVTDGTGREQFF TGCAGCGTCACCGACGGAACAGGGAGAGAGCAGTTCTTC
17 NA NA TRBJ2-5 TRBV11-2 CASSLDARDKLQETQYF TGTGCCAGCAGCTTAGATGCCCGAGACAAATTACAAGAGACCCAGTACTTC
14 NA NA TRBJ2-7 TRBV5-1 CASSFGPASYEQYF TGCGCCAGCAGCTTCGGCCCGGCGTCCTACGAGCAGTACTTC
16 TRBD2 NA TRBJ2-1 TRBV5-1 CASSHILAGVGNEQFF TGCGCCAGCAGCCACATACTAGCGGGAGTGGGGAATGAGCAGTTCTTC
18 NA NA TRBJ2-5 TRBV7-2 CASSLSYSGGAPQETQYF TGTGCCAGCAGCTTATCCTACTCTGGGGGAGCGCCCCAAGAGACCCAGTACTTC
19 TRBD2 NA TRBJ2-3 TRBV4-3 CASSQESLAGGRSTDTQYF TGCGCCAGCAGCCAAGAAAGCCTAGCGGGGGGGCGATCAACAGATACGCAGTATTTT
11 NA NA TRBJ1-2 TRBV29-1 CSVGGVNGYTF TGCAGCGTTGGGGGTGTAAATGGCTACACCTTC
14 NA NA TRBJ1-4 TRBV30 CAWGLTATNEKLFF TGTGCCTGGGGGTTAACAGCAACTAATGAAAAACTGTTTTTT
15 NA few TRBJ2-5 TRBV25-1 CASSDLGGREETQYF TGTGCCAGCAGTGACCTGGGAGGAAGAGAAGAGACCCAGTACTTC
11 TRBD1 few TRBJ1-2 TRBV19 CASRRQGRYTF TGTGCCAGCAGACGACAGGGGCGCTACACCTTC
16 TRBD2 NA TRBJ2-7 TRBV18 CASSPFGASGDYEQYF TGTGCCAGCTCACCCTTCGGGGCTAGCGGGGACTACGAGCAGTACTTC
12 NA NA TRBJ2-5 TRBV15 CATSSDTWTQYF TGTGCCACCAGCAGTGATACTTGGACCCAGTACTTC
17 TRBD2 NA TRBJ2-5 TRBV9 CASSVGSSGGARETQYF TGTGCCAGCAGCGTTGGTTCGAGCGGGGGGGCCCGGGAGACCCAGTACTTC
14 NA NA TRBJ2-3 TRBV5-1 CASSPGAGIDTQYF TGCGCCAGCAGCCCGGGAGCTGGGATAGATACGCAGTATTTT
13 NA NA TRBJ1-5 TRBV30 CAWSVRTAQPQHF TGTGCCTGGAGTGTTAGGACAGCACAGCCCCAGCATTTT
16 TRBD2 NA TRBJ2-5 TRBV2 CASASGLAVGEETQYF TGTGCCAGCGCGTCAGGACTAGCGGTAGGGGAAGAGACCCAGTACTTC
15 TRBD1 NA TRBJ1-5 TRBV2 CASSDSTGGNQPQHF TGTGCCAGCAGTGATTCTACAGGGGGCAATCAGCCCCAGCATTTT
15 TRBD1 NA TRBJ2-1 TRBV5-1 CASSGTGQEGNEQFF TGCGCCAGCAGCGGGACAGGGCAGGAAGGGAATGAGCAGTTCTTC
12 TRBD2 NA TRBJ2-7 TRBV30 CAWKREAYEQYF TGTGCCTGGAAGCGGGAAGCCTACGAGCAGTACTTC
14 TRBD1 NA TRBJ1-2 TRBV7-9 CASTPQGAPYGYTF TGTGCCAGCACACCCCAGGGGGCACCCTATGGCTACACCTTC
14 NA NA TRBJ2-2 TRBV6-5 CASSLDRNTGELFF TGTGCCAGCAGTCTGGACAGGAACACCGGGGAGCTGTTTTTT
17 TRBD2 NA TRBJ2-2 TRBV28 CASSLLGTSGITGELFF TGTGCCAGCAGTCTTTTAGGGACTAGCGGGATTACCGGGGAGCTGTTTTTT
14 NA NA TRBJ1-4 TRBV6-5 CASSRPSGDEKLFF TGTGCCAGCAGTCGACCATCGGGGGATGAAAAACTGTTTTTT
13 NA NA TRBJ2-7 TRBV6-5 CASRAIRGWEQYF TGTGCCAGCAGGGCGATCCGTGGTTGGGAGCAGTACTTC
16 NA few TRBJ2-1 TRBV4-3 CASSPTPGEAYNEQFF TGCGCCAGCAGCCCTACCCCTGGGGAGGCCTACAATGAGCAGTTCTTC
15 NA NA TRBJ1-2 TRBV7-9 CASTPPSVTNYGYTF TGTGCCAGCACCCCTCCGAGTGTTACTAACTATGGCTACACCTTC
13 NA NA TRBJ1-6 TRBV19 CASSIQVGSPLHF TGTGCCAGTAGTATTCAGGTCGGTTCACCCCTCCACTTT
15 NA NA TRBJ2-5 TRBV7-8 CASSFATEHQETQYF TGTGCCAGCAGCTTTGCGACAGAACACCAAGAGACCCAGTACTTC
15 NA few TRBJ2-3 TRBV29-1 CSVATGGLRTDTQYF TGCAGCGTGGCCACCGGCGGGCTACGCACAGATACGCAGTATTTT
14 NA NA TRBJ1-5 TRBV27 CASSSAVTNQPQHF TGTGCCAGCAGTTCTGCAGTCACCAATCAGCCCCAGCATTTT
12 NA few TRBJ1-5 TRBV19 CASTWSNQPQHF TGTGCCAGTACATGGTCTAATCAGCCCCAGCATTTT
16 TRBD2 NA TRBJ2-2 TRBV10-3 CAISIPSGGNTGELFF TGTGCCATCAGTATCCCTAGCGGGGGTAACACCGGGGAGCTGTTTTTT
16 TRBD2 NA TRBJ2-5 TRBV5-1 CASSSPSGGRQETQYF TGCGCCAGCAGCTCGCCTAGCGGGGGTCGACAAGAGACCCAGTACTTC
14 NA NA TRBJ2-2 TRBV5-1 CASSFGGNTGELFF TGCGCCAGCAGCTTCGGGGGCAACACCGGGGAGCTGTTTTTT
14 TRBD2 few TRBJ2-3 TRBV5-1 CASSGTSLPDTQYF TGCGCCAGCAGCGGGACTAGTCTCCCAGATACGCAGTATTTT
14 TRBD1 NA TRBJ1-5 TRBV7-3 CASSLTGVNQPQHF TGTGCCAGCAGCTTGACAGGGGTAAATCAGCCCCAGCATTTT
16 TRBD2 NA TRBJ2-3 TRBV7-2 CASSRRGGARTDTQYF TGTGCCAGCAGCCGACGCGGGGGGGCCAGGACAGATACGCAGTATTTT
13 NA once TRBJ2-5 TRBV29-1 CSVANGLRETQYF TGCAGCGTGGCGAACGGGTTAAGAGAGACCCAGTACTTC
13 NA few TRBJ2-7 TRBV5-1 CASSPDSFYEQYF TGCGCCAGCAGCCCGGACAGCTTCTACGAGCAGTACTTC